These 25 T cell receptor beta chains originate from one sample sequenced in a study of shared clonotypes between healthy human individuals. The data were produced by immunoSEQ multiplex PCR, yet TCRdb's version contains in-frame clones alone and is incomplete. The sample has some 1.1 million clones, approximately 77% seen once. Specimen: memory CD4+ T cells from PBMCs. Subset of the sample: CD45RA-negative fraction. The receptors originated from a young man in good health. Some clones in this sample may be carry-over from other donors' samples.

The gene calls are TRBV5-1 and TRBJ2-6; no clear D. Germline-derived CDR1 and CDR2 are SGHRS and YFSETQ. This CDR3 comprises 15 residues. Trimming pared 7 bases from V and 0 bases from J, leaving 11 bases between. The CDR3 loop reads CASLNGYSGANVLTF. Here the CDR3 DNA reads TGCGCCAGCTTAAATGGCTACTCTGGGGCCAACGTCCTGACTTTC.

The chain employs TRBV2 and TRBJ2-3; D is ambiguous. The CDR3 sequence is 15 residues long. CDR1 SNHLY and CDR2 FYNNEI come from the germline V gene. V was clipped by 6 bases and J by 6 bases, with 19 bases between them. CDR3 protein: CASSQFTPRLDTQYF. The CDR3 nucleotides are TGTGCCAGCAGCCAATTCACCCCAAGGTTGGATACGCAGTATTTT.

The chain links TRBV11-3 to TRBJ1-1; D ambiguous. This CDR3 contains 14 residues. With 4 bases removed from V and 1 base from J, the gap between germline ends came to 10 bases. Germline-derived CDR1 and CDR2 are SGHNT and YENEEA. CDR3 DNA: TGTGCCAGCAGCTCCTCCAGGTGGAACACTGAAGCTTTCTTT. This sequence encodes CASSSSRWNTEAFF.

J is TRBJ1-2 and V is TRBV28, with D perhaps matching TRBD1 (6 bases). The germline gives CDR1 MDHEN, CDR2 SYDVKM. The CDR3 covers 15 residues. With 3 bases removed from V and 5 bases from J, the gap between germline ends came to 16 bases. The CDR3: CASSFQGSTVYGYTF. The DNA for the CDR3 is TGTGCCAGCAGTTTTCAGGGGAGCACCGTTTATGGCTACACCTTC.

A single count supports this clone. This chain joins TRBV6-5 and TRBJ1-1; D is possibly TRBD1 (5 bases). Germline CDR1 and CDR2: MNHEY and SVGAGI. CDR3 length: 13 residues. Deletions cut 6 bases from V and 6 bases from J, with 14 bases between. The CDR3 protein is CASRPPGGSEAFF. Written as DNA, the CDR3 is TGTGCCAGCAGACCCCCCGGGGGGTCTGAAGCTTTCTTT.

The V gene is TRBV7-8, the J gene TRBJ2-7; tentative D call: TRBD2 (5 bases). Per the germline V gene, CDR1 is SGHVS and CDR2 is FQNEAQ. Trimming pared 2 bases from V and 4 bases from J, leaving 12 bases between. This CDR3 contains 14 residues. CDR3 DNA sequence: TGTGCCAGCAGCTTATTAGGAGCGGAGTACGAGCAGTACTTC. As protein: CASSLLGAEYEQYF.

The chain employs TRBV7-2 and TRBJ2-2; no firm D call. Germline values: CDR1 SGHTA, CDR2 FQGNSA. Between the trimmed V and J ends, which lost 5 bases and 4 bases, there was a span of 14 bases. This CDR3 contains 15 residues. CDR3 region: CASSPTSTGTGELFF. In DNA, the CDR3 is TGTGCCAGCAGCCCTACCTCGACTGGCACCGGGGAGCTGTTTTTT.

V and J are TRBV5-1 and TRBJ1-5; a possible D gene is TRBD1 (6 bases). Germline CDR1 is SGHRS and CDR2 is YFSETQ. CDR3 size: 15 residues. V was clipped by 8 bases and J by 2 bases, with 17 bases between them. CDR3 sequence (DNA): TGCGCCAGTAAACAGGGCCCGGGGGGCAATCAGCCCCAGCATTTT. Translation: CASKQGPGGNQPQHF.

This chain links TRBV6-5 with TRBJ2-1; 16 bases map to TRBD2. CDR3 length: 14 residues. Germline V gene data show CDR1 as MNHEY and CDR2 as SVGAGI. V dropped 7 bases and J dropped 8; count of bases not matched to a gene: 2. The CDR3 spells CASKGLAGGYEQFF. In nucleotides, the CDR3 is TGTGCCAGCAAGGGACTAGCGGGAGGGTATGAGCAGTTCTTC.

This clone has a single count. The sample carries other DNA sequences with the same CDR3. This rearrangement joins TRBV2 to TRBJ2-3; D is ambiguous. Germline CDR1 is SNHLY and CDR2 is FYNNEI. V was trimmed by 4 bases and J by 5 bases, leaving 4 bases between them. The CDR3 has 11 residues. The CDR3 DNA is TGTGCCAGCAGTGTTGAAGATACGCAGTATTTT. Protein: CASSVEDTQYF.

The CDR3 spells CASSLRTGEVDEQYF. CDR3 DNA sequence: TGTGCCAGCAGCTTAAGGACAGGGGAAGTCGACGAGCAGTACTTC. The V and J genes are TRBV9 and TRBJ2-7, with 9 positions matching TRBD1. This CDR3 has 15 residues. The germline V gene encodes CDR1 SGDLS and CDR2 YYNGEE. Trimming cost V 4 bases and J 5 bases; bases outside gene matches: 10.

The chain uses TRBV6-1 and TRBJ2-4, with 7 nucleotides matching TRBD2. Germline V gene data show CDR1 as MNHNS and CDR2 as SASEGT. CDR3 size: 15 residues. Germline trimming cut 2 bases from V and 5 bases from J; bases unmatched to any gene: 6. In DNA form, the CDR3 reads TGTGCCAGCAGTGAATGGGCTAGCGGTCAAAACATTCAGTACTTC. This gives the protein CASSEWASGQNIQYF.

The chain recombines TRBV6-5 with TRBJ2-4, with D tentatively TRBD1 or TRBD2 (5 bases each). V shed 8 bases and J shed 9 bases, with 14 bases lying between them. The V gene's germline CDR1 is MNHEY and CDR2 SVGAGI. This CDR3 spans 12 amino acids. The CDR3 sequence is CASRDPWSIQYF. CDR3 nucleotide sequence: TGTGCCAGCCGGGACCCCTGGAGCATTCAGTACTTC.

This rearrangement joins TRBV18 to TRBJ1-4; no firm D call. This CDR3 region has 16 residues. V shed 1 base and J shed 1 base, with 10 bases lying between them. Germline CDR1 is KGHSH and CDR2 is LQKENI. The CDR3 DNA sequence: TGTGCCAGCTCACCACAGATCAAGAGAACTAATGAAAAACTGTTTTTT. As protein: CASSPQIKRTNEKLFF.

CDR3 in amino acids: CASSDQGLEYEQYF. DNA of the CDR3: TGTGCCAGCAGTGACCAGGGTCTAGAGTACGAGCAGTACTTC. This chain connects TRBV2 to TRBJ2-7; perhaps TRBD1 as D (5 bases). This CDR3 contains 14 residues. Trimming left V 3 bases short and J 4 bases short, with 13 bases between. From germline, CDR1 is SNHLY and CDR2 FYNNEI.

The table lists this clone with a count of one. CDR3 region: CASSPVTGSNNEKLFF. Written as DNA, the CDR3 is TGTGCCAGCAGCCCAGTAACAGGGTCCAATAATGAAAAACTGTTTTTT. The chain has TRBV7-2 and TRBJ1-4; maybe TRBD1 (6 bases). Trimming left V 5 bases short and J 4 bases short, with 17 bases between. Germline V gene lookup returns CDR1 SGHTA and CDR2 FQGNSA. The CDR3 runs to 16 residues.

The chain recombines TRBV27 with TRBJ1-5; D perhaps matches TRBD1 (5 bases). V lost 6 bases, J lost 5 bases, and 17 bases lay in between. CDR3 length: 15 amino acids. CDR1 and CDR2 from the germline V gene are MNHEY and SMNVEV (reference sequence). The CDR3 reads CASRASSGGDQPQHF. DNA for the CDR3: TGTGCCAGCAGGGCCTCGTCGGGAGGGGATCAGCCCCAGCATTTT.

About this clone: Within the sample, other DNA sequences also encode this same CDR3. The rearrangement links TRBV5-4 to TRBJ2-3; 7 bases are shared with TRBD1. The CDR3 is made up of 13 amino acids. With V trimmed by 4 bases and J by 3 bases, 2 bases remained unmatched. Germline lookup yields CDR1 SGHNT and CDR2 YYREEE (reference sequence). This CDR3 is CASSPGGTDTQYF. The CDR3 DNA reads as TGTGCCAGCAGCCCAGGGGGAACAGATACGCAGTATTTT.

The CDR3 is CASSLTSGIPSTDTQYF. The CDR3 nucleotides are TGCGCCAGCAGCTTAACTAGCGGGATACCTAGCACAGATACGCAGTATTTT. The chain couples TRBV5-1 to TRBJ2-3, with 10 bases lining up with TRBD2. V gave up 2 bases and J gave up 0 bases; unmatched junction bases: 6. Looked up from germline, CDR1 is SGHRS and CDR2 is YFSETQ. The length of the CDR3 is 17 residues. Variable domain in full (rest from reference TRBV5-1 and TRBJ2-3): KAGVTQTPRYLIKTRGQQVTLSCSPISGHRSVSWYQQTPGQGLQFLFEYFSETQRNKGNFPGRFSGRQFSNSRSEMNVSTLELGDSALYLCASSLTSGIPSTDTQYFGPGTRLTVL.

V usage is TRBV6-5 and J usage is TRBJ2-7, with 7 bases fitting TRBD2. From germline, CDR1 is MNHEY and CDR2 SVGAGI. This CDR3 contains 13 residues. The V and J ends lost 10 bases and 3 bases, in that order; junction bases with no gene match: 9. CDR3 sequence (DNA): TGTGCCACGAGTGGGGGAGGGGTCTACGAGCAGTACTTC. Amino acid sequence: CATSGGGVYEQYF.

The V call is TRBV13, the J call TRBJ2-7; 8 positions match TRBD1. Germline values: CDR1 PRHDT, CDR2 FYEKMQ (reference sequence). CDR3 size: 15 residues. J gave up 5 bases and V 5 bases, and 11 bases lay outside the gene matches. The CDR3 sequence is CASSKNGQGTHEQYF. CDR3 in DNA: TGTGCCAGCAGCAAGAATGGACAGGGCACCCACGAGCAGTACTTC.

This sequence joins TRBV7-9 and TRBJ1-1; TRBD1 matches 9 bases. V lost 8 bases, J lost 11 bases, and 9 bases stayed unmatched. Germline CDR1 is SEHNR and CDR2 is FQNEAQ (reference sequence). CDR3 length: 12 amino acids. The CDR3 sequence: CASEQGARGAFF. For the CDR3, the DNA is TGTGCCAGCGAACAGGGGGCCCGGGGGGCTTTCTTT.

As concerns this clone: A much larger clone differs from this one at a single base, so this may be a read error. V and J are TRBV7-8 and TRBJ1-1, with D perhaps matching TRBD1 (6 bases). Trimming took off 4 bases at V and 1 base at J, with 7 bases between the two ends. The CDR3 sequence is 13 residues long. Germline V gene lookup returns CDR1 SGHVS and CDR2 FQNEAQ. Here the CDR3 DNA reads TGTGCCAGCAGCTCGACAGGGAACACTGAAGCTTTCTTT. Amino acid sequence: CASSSTGNTEAFF.

As DNA, the CDR3 is TGTGCCTGGGATGTTTTGGCGGGGGAAGCAGATACGCAGTATTTT. It codes for CAWDVLAGEADTQYF. The chain is built from TRBV30 and TRBJ2-3, with 7 bases that match TRBD2. Germline V gene lookup returns CDR1 GTSNPN and CDR2 SVGIG (reference sequence). With 5 bases clipped from V and 4 bases from J, the junction kept 12 bases outside the gene matches. The CDR3 loop spans 15 amino acids.

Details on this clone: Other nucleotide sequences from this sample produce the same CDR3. For the CDR3, the DNA is TGCGCCAGCAGCCTGACCGCGAACACCGGGGAGCTGTTTTTT. As protein: CASSLTANTGELFF. The J gene is TRBJ2-2, the V gene TRBV5-1; D not resolved. Germline V CDR1 and CDR2: SGHRS, YFSETQ. The CDR3 covers 14 residues. V was clipped by 4 bases and J by 0 bases, with 7 bases between them.